The 2 T cell receptor beta chains below all came from one sample that was sequenced in a study of T cell repertoires in cytomegalovirus infection. No antigen is known for these receptors. From the reads, TCRdb called clonotypes with MiXCR, one entry per CDR3 protein. This table holds around 340,000 distinct CDR3 sequences, about 29% found once. Sample: cultured PBMCs, taken from culture after CMV antigen stimulation. These receptors came from a human donor in good health (CMV status not recorded). Some clones in this sample may be carry-over from other donors' samples.

This clonotype has just a few counts. V gene TRBV9 combines with J gene TRBJ2-3; 10 bases are shared with TRBD2. Germline V gives CDR1 SGDLS, CDR2 YYNGEE. This CDR3 is built from 18 residues. The ends lost 4 bases at V and 0 bases at J; junction bases unmatched: 11. The CDR3 is CASSPRASGSTSTDTQYF. In nucleotides, the CDR3 is TGTGCCAGCAGCCCCCGCGCTAGCGGGAGCACCAGCACAGATACGCAGTATTTT.

This chain connects TRBV6-4 to TRBJ1-1, with D possibly TRBD1 on 5 matching bases. The CDR3 covers 13 residues. Germline CDR1 MRHNA, CDR2 SNTAGT. V was pared by 6 bases and J by 3 bases, with 11 bases between. The CDR3 region has the DNA TGTGCCAGCAGGGAAGACAGTTACACTGAAGCTTTCTTT. Residues: CASREDSYTEAFF.